The 17 T cell receptor beta chains given below trace back to one sample, sequenced in a study of T cell responses to AZD1222 COVID-19 vaccine (dated by TCRdb to about 2021). The receptor library was made with the immunoSEQ multiplex PCR assay. TCRdb carries this immuneACCESS record with in-frame sequences only. Its versions omit some clonotypes, under half of them owing to an unresolved V gene in the studies checked, with the rest unexplained. The sample table holds about 150,000 clones, of which more than 85% were seen once. More than 1.4% of the sample comes from the top ten. Interpreted using the paper, the time point label stands for: baseline before first vaccination. This material consisted of peripheral blood, taken on day 0 of AZD1222 vaccination. The source is an adult in good health.

V and J are TRBV18 and TRBJ1-1; TRBD1 aligns across 8 bases. V lost 6 bases, J lost 1 base, and 4 bases stayed unmatched. In germline, CDR1 is KGHSH, CDR2 LQKENI. CDR3 length: 14 residues. CDR3 in DNA: TGTGCCAGCTCTACAGGGGGTTGGAACACTGAAGCTTTCTTT. Translating it yields CASSTGGWNTEAFF.

This clone was found a few times. The chain is built from TRBV2 and TRBJ1-6; D is undetermined. Germline V gives CDR1 SNHLY, CDR2 FYNNEI. The length of the CDR3 is 14 residues. V lost 0 bases, J lost 14 bases, and 14 bases lay in between. DNA for the CDR3: TGTGCCAGCAGTGAAGCGGCGGTGGGGTCGGCCCTCCACTTT. It codes for CASSEAAVGSALHF.

The V call is TRBV13, the J call TRBJ1-2; D perhaps matches TRBD1 (6 bases). Trimming stripped 6 bases from V and 8 bases from J, with 16 bases between. Germline CDR1 PRHDT, CDR2 FYEKMQ (reference sequence). This CDR3 has 13 residues. CDR3 sequence reads: CASSPTGVKGYTF. The CDR3 region has the DNA TGTGCCAGCAGTCCGACAGGAGTCAAGGGCTACACCTTC.

The chain combines TRBV6-5 with TRBJ1-5, with 7 nucleotides matching TRBD1. With V trimmed by 5 bases and J by 1 base, 5 bases remained unmatched. This CDR3 is built from 15 residues. Germline V lookup: CDR1 MNHEY, CDR2 SVGAGI. For the CDR3, the DNA is TGTGCCAGCAGTCAGACACAGGGGAGCAATCAGCCCCAGCATTTT. It is translated as CASSQTQGSNQPQHF.

The chain has TRBV3-1 (or the pseudogene TRBV3-2) and TRBJ1-2; a weak D match, TRBD1 (5 bases). The ends were cut back, 0 bases at V and 2 bases at J, with 16 bases in the middle. Germline CDR1 and CDR2: LGHDT and YNNKEL (reference sequence). The CDR3 loop spans 17 amino acids. The CDR3 loop is CASSQDNLGTANYGYTF. The CDR3 DNA reads as TGTGCCAGCAGCCAAGATAATCTAGGGACGGCGAACTATGGCTACACCTTC.

This rearrangement joins TRBV4-3 to TRBJ2-5; D is unresolved. The CDR3 is 14 amino acids. Germline V lookup: CDR1 LGHNA, CDR2 YSLEER. V lost 0 bases and J lost 5, with 10 bases in between. CDR3 residues: CASSQDTFLETQYF. DNA of the CDR3: TGCGCCAGCAGCCAAGATACCTTTTTGGAGACCCAGTACTTC.

V is TRBV28 and J is TRBJ2-6; D possibly corresponds to TRBD1 (7 bases). CDR3 length equals 15 residues. CDR1 is MDHEN and CDR2 is SYDVKM in the germline V gene. The V and J ends lost 6 bases and 2 bases respectively, with 11 bases between them. The CDR3 DNA is TGTGCCAGCAGCCCAGGGGGGCCTGGGGCCAACGTCCTGACTTTC. Amino acids: CASSPGGPGANVLTF. The variable domain in full, with the rest retrieved from reference TRBV28 and TRBJ2-6, is DVKVTQSSRYLVKRTGEKVFLECVQDMDHENMFWYRQDPGLGLRLIYFSYDVKMKEKGDIPEGYSVSREKKERFSLILESASTNQTSMYLCASSPGGPGANVLTFGAGSRLTVL.

This clone occurred once. This sequence joins TRBV15 and TRBJ2-1; 7 bases map to TRBD1. The length of the CDR3 is 15 residues. Per germline, CDR1 LNHNV and CDR2 YYDKDF (reference sequence). The trim removed 2 bases at V and 4 bases at J, leaving 5 bases unmatched. The CDR3: CATSRSGTDYNEQFF. The CDR3 DNA reads TGTGCCACCAGCAGATCGGGGACAGATTACAATGAGCAGTTCTTC.

The rearrangement uses TRBV27 and TRBJ2-3; D is undetermined. The CDR3 covers 16 residues. V gave up 7 bases and J gave up 4 bases, with 21 bases separating them. Germline CDR1 MNHEY, CDR2 SMNVEV (reference sequence). In DNA form, the CDR3 reads TGTGCCAGCACCCTTATTGGTGGGCGGTTCTCAGATACGCAGTATTTT. It is translated as CASTLIGGRFSDTQYF.

The chain recombines TRBV27 with TRBJ1-4; D uncertain. The CDR3 is 16 amino acids. Trimming removed 5 bases at V and 3 bases at J, with 16 bases between. The germline gives CDR1 MNHEY, CDR2 SMNVEV (reference sequence). Here the CDR3 reads CASSLGGWQANEKLFF. Written as DNA, the CDR3 is TGTGCCAGCAGTCTAGGAGGGTGGCAGGCTAATGAAAAACTGTTTTTT.

This chain links TRBV11-3 with TRBJ2-2, with D maybe TRBD1 (6 bases). Trimming pared 5 bases from V and 0 bases from J, leaving 10 bases between. The CDR3 runs 15 residues. The V gene's germline CDR1 is SGHNT and CDR2 YENEEA. The CDR3 coding sequence is TGTGCCAGCAGCCCACAGGGATCGAACACCGGGGAGCTGTTTTTT. The encoded protein is CASSPQGSNTGELFF.

The chain couples TRBV7-3 to TRBJ2-7; 8 bases fit TRBD2. There are 14 residues in the CDR3. J was trimmed by 5 bases and V by 0 bases; bases with no gene match: 3. Germline CDR1 and CDR2: SGHTA and FQGTGA. The CDR3 here is CASSLTGLGDEQYF. CDR3 bases: TGTGCCAGCAGCTTAACGGGACTAGGGGACGAGCAGTACTTC. The variable domain in full, with the rest retrieved from reference TRBV7-3 and TRBJ2-7, is GAGVSQTPSNKVTEKGKYVELRCDPISGHTALYWYRQSLGQGPEFLIYFQGTGAADDSGLPNDRFFAVRPEGSVSTLKIQRTERGDSAVYLCASSLTGLGDEQYFGPGTRLTVT.

V usage is TRBV6-2 or TRBV6-3 and J usage is TRBJ1-5; weak D call: TRBD1 (5 bases). V was pared by 4 bases and J by 4 bases, with 11 bases between. The CDR3 sequence is 14 residues long. Germline V CDR1 and CDR2: MNHEY, SVGEGT. The CDR3 bases are TGTGCCAGCAGTTGGGACCGTCCAAATCAGCCCCAGCATTTT. As protein: CASSWDRPNQPQHF.

The J gene is TRBJ2-7, the V gene TRBV7-6, with D perhaps given as TRBD1 or TRBD2 (6 bases each). The CDR3 is 16 residues long. V was cut by 1 base and J by 6 bases, with 19 bases left in between. Per germline, CDR1 SGHVS and CDR2 FNYEAQ. CDR3 loop: CASSLGSALGGGEQYF. CDR3 coding DNA: TGTGCCAGCAGCTTAGGATCTGCCTTAGGGGGAGGCGAGCAGTACTTC.

V usage is TRBV24-1 and J usage is TRBJ2-1; 14 bases agree with TRBD2. The germline V gene has CDR1 KGHDR and CDR2 SFDVKD. V trimming: 4 bases; J trimming: 3 bases; junction bases outside the gene matches: 16. The CDR3 spans 21 residues. CDR3 in DNA: TGTGCCACCAGTGACCTAAAGCCGGGGACTAGCGGGAGAAGCGTCTACAATGAGCAGTTCTTC. Encoded protein: CATSDLKPGTSGRSVYNEQFF.

The chain is built from TRBV7-2 and TRBJ1-3, with D uncertain. Germline V CDR1 and CDR2: SGHTA, FQGNSA. V was trimmed by 1 base and J by 4 bases, leaving 14 bases between them. The CDR3 extends over 16 amino acids. The CDR3 is CASSLDIEASGNTIYF. For the CDR3, the DNA is TGTGCCAGCAGCTTAGATATAGAGGCGTCGGGAAACACCATATATTTT. Full variable domain (rest looked up from reference TRBV7-2 and TRBJ1-3): GAGVSQSPSNKVTEKGKDVELRCDPISGHTALYWYRQSLGQGLEFLIYFQGNSAPDKSGLPSDRFSAERTGGSVSTLTIQRTQQEDSAVYLCASSLDIEASGNTIYFGEGSWLTVV.

The rearrangement joins TRBV5-5 to TRBJ2-5; D remains ambiguous. Trimming shortened V by 0 bases and J by 4 bases, and 19 bases separated the two germline ends. CDR1 SGHKS and CDR2 YYEKEE come from the germline V gene (reference sequence). The length of the CDR3 is 17 residues. The CDR3 DNA is TGTGCCAGCAGCTTGGGTCAAGGGTCCGTAGCCCCAGAGACCCAGTACTTC. It specifies CASSLGQGSVAPETQYF.